These 19 T cell receptor beta chains share one sample of origin, sequenced in a study of cytomegalovirus exposure and HLA in healthy donors. The protocol was immunoSEQ multiplex PCR, while the TCRdb copy is restricted to in-frame clones and leaves out a portion. The sample shows almost 75,000 clones, approximately 80% of them seen only once. Source material: PBMCs. The receptor source for this set is a man younger than 40 in good health and CMV-seronegative.

The J gene is TRBJ2-1, the V gene TRBV4-3; D is possibly TRBD2 (6 bases). Trimming left V 2 bases short and J 4 bases short, with 33 bases between. Germline V gene sequence: CDR1 LGHNA, CDR2 YSLEER. The CDR3 loop spans 22 amino acids. The DNA for the CDR3 is TGCGCCAGCAGCCAATTCTTGACCGGGATGGCGGGACGAAGCTCGGTGTACAATGAGCAGTTCTTC. Translation gives CASSQFLTGMAGRSSVYNEQFF.

This sequence joins TRBV29-1 and TRBJ2-1; 9 bases are shared with TRBD2. Trimming removed 6 bases from V and 0 bases from J; junction bases left unmatched: 12. Germline CDR1 and CDR2: SQVTM and ANQGSEA. The CDR3 totals 17 residues. CDR3 bases: TGCAGCGTGGTTGTTGGACTAGCGATAAGCTCCTACAATGAGCAGTTCTTC. Translated: CSVVVGLAISSYNEQFF.

The chain uses TRBV9 and TRBJ2-2; D uncertain. Germline V lookup: CDR1 SGDLS, CDR2 YYNGEE. This CDR3 is 14 amino acids long. V was cut by 4 bases and J by 6 bases, with 13 bases left in between. As DNA, the CDR3 is TGTGCCAGCAGCCCCTTTGGCTTGTCCGGGGAGCTGTTTTTT. Its translation is CASSPFGLSGELFF.

The genes are TRBV27 and TRBJ1-5; tentative D call: TRBD1 (5 bases). This CDR3 is 16 amino acids long. Germline CDR1 is MNHEY and CDR2 is SMNVEV (reference sequence). V lost 7 bases and J lost 5, with 21 bases in between. In DNA, the CDR3 is TGTGCCAGCACCCCACGTGCGACAGACGGGCATCAGCCCCAGCATTTT. Translated, it gives CASTPRATDGHQPQHF.

The genes are TRBV27 and TRBJ1-2; 9 nucleotides agree with TRBD1. Looked up from germline, CDR1 is MNHEY and CDR2 is SMNVEV (reference sequence). The CDR3 spans 15 residues. The J segment lost 2 bases and the V segment lost 6 bases, leaving 7 bases of the junction unmatched. The DNA of the CDR3 is TGTGCCAGCAGCCTTAAGGGACAGGGAAACTATGGCTACACCTTC. Protein product: CASSLKGQGNYGYTF.

The V call is TRBV15, the J call TRBJ1-5; 9 bases agree with TRBD1. The CDR3 extends over 18 amino acids. V lost 1 base, J lost 2 bases, and 9 bases stayed unmatched. The germline CDR1 and CDR2 sequences are LNHNV and YYDKDF (reference sequence). The CDR3: CATSRGGQGSVGNQPQHF. CDR3 bases: TGTGCCACCAGCAGAGGAGGACAGGGGAGTGTAGGCAATCAGCCCCAGCATTTT.

The rearrangement uses TRBV2 and TRBJ2-7, with TRBD2 as a possible D gene (5 bases). V lost 4 bases and J lost 7, with 8 bases in between. The CDR3 runs to 11 residues. Germline CDR1 SNHLY, CDR2 FYNNEI. The CDR3 reads CASSVGEEQYF. The CDR3 region has the DNA TGTGCCAGCAGTGTCGGGGAAGAGCAGTACTTC.

J is TRBJ1-6 and V is TRBV27, with D possibly matching TRBD1 (6 bases). CDR1 MNHEY and CDR2 SMNVEV come from the germline V gene (reference sequence). Trimming stripped 6 bases from V and 6 bases from J, with 18 bases between. This CDR3 region has 16 residues. The CDR3 loop is CASSRTVDSPNSPLHF. The CDR3 DNA follows: TGTGCCAGCAGCAGAACCGTGGACAGCCCTAATTCACCCCTCCACTTT.

The rearrangement links TRBV4-1 to TRBJ2-1; 10 bases are shared with TRBD2. The CDR3 runs 16 residues. The junction had 7 bases not matched to a gene; V was cut back by 4 bases and J by 4 bases. Germline V gives CDR1 MGHRA, CDR2 YSYEKL. The CDR3 spells CASSPLTSGTYNEQFF. CDR3 nucleotides: TGCGCCAGCAGCCCGCTCACTAGCGGGACGTACAATGAGCAGTTCTTC.

The chain couples TRBV15 to TRBJ2-5; D might be TRBD2 (6 bases). The V and J ends lost 3 bases and 3 bases respectively, with 17 bases between them. This CDR3 is built from 16 residues. CDR1 is LNHNV, CDR2 YYDKDF, per germline (reference sequence). CDR3 residues: CATSSPGLRVEETQYF. The DNA for the CDR3 is TGTGCCACCAGCAGTCCGGGACTCAGAGTGGAAGAGACCCAGTACTTC.

The V call is TRBV6-1, the J call TRBJ1-2, with TRBD1 as a possible D gene (6 bases). The germline V gene encodes CDR1 MNHNS and CDR2 SASEGT. The CDR3 runs to 13 residues. V lost 7 bases and J lost 2, with 11 bases in between. CDR3 in amino acids: CASNYRANYGYTF. The CDR3 nucleotides are TGTGCCAGCAATTACAGGGCGAACTATGGCTACACCTTC.

CDR3 loop: CASSSSSGGPYNEQFF. The CDR3 DNA is TGTGCCAGCAGTTCGTCTAGCGGGGGCCCCTACAATGAGCAGTTCTTC. The gene calls are TRBV28 and TRBJ2-1, with 10 bases lining up with TRBD2. The J segment lost 2 bases and the V segment lost 4 bases, leaving 5 bases of the junction unmatched. CDR1 is MDHEN and CDR2 is SYDVKM in the germline V gene. The CDR3 runs to 16 residues. The full variable domain, rest sourced from reference TRBV28 and TRBJ2-1, is DVKVTQSSRYLVKRTGEKVFLECVQDMDHENMFWYRQDPGLGLRLIYFSYDVKMKEKGDIPEGYSVSREKKERFSLILESASTNQTSMYLCASSSSSGGPYNEQFFGPGTRLTVL.

This clone was counted a single time. This chain links TRBV18 with TRBJ2-7; tentative D call: TRBD1 (6 bases). Germline V gene data show CDR1 as KGHSH and CDR2 as LQKENI. CDR3 size: 13 residues. Trimming removed 6 bases at V and 5 bases at J, with 14 bases between. The CDR3 spells CASSPRGVDEQYF. The CDR3 DNA reads as TGTGCCAGCTCCCCCAGGGGTGTGGACGAGCAGTACTTC.

There are a few counts of this clone. This chain connects TRBV30 to TRBJ2-6; D call uncertain. CDR3 size: 15 residues. V was shortened by 5 bases and J by 2 bases, with 13 bases between the two germline ends. Per germline, CDR1 GTSNPN and CDR2 SVGIG (reference sequence). CDR3 region: CAWSTDSTGANVLTF. CDR3 in DNA: TGTGCCTGGTCCACAGATTCGACTGGGGCCAACGTCCTGACTTTC.

The chain recombines TRBV4-1 with TRBJ1-2, with no clear D. The CDR3 has 16 residues. V shed 0 bases and J shed 8 bases, with 19 bases lying between them. Germline lookup yields CDR1 MGHRA and CDR2 YSYEKL. This chain's CDR3 is CASSQEGRSSRSGYTF. CDR3 DNA sequence: TGCGCCAGCAGCCAAGAGGGCAGGTCCTCCCGGTCGGGCTACACCTTC.

This chain joins TRBV19 and TRBJ2-2; D is ambiguous. Trimming took off 8 bases at V and 9 bases at J, with 13 bases between the two ends. The germline gives CDR1 LNHDA, CDR2 SQIVND (reference sequence). The CDR3 is 12 amino acids. CDR3: CASSEFARELFF. CDR3 DNA sequence: TGTGCCAGTTCCGAGTTTGCCAGGGAGCTGTTTTTT.

The chain is built from TRBV6-1 and TRBJ1-1; 10 nucleotides align to TRBD1. After removal of 4 bases from V and 1 base from J, the junction contained 9 bases not matched to a gene. The CDR3 loop spans 17 amino acids. The germline V gene has CDR1 MNHNS and CDR2 SASEGT. CDR3 in amino acids: CASSGQGASVPNTEAFF. DNA for the CDR3: TGTGCCAGCAGTGGACAGGGGGCGAGCGTTCCGAACACTGAAGCTTTCTTT.

This sequence joins TRBV7-9 and TRBJ2-2; a weak D match, TRBD2 (5 bases). V was shortened by 5 bases and J by 5 bases, with 18 bases between the two germline ends. Per germline, CDR1 SEHNR and CDR2 FQNEAQ (reference sequence). This CDR3 comprises 16 residues. The CDR3 protein is CASSPPPGIETGELFF. Here the CDR3 DNA reads TGTGCCAGCAGCCCCCCCCCGGGGATAGAGACCGGGGAGCTGTTTTTT.

This rearrangement joins TRBV19 to TRBJ1-2; weak D call: TRBD1 (6 bases). Germline CDR1 LNHDA, CDR2 SQIVND (reference sequence). There are 14 residues in the CDR3. Between the trimmed V and J ends, which lost 1 base and 6 bases, there was a span of 12 bases. The CDR3 region is CASSIGKKGDGYTF. The CDR3 DNA follows: TGTGCCAGTAGTATAGGAAAGAAGGGGGATGGCTACACCTTC.